The subject of this entry is one T cell receptor (beta chain). The target of this receptor is not known. No base quality information exists; no much larger clone differs at one position. To estimate absolute template abundance from read counts, synthetic TCR analog templates were spiked into each PCR. Using the immunoSEQ assay, TCRbeta CDR3 regions were amplified from genomic DNA with bias-controlled V and J gene primers. Sequencing of rearranged TCRbeta segments was performed at approximately 20X coverage. The paper's processing steps were these. Clustering was used to correct sequencing errors, and CDR3s were annotated against IMGT to assign V, D and J genes. Downstream analyses used only productive TCRbeta rearrangements, leaving out any out-of-frame or stop-codon sequences. Clonality was computed as one minus Shannon entropy normalized by the log of the number of unique productive sequences. Fisher's exact test with Benjamini-Hochberg correction, using a cutoff of adjusted p below 0.01, was how clones that differed between time points or between blood and tumor were identified. TCRdb's version of the immuneACCESS table is confined to in-frame rearrangements and falls short of the full clone set. An unresolved V gene accounts for under half of the shortfall where checked; the remainder is of unknown origin. From that table come the V and J calls and clone size; the DNA was used to work out D and trimming. The sample table lists more than 45,000 clones, approximately 78% of them with a count of one. The ten largest clones take up approximately 1.9% of the sample.

The sample's time point, from its label and the paper: pretreatment peripheral blood. A cohort of around 28 patients with locally advanced or metastatic urothelial carcinoma, treated at Memorial Sloan Kettering on a trial protocol, was included. Peripheral blood mononuclear cells were collected pretreatment and during treatment, with between 1 and 8 total time points obtained per patient. The Qiagen DNeasy Blood extraction kit was used to purify genomic DNA from total PBMCs and tumor samples. PBMCs were collected pretreatment and during treatment, and were isolated and stored as previously described. The sample comes from a study of PD-L1 blockade in urothelial cancer (dated by TCRdb to about 2017). Describing the broader study: Every patient began therapy in 2014 and was given atezolizumab 1,200 mg intravenously every 3 weeks. About 85% of the 29 patients were males with bladder-origin urothelial cancer, and about 60% of the 29 reported a prior smoking history. Patients had an ECOG performance status of 0 or 1 and had received between 0 and 3 prior chemotherapy regimens. Blood samples were analyzed 3 weeks after the start of treatment (second dose) and 6 weeks after the start of treatment. Blood samples yielded a median of roughly 150,000 T cells and around 80,000 unique TCRs, with median clonality roughly 0.085. An exploratory multi-omic analysis was conducted of the somatic, immune and clinical correlates of response to PD-L1 blockade with atezolizumab in urothelial cancer. Pretreatment tumor samples, along with matched peripheral blood serially collected before and after atezolizumab treatment, were subjected to TCR sequencing. Durable clinical benefit was defined as progression-free survival longer than 6 months, and TCR features were also tested against progression-free and overall survival. In the same patients, whole exome sequencing and RNA sequencing of pretreatment tumors were performed in addition to TCR sequencing. Several patients reached durable clinical benefit, while around 19 patients did not. Pretreatment blood TCR-seq was available for 27 to 30 patients, at least one posttreatment blood collection was obtained for around 25 patients, and tumor TCR-seq was available for around 25 patients.

What the study reported, not specific to this receptor: Improved progression-free and overall survival was associated with having pretreatment peripheral blood TCR clonality below the median. Among patients with durable benefit, tumor-associated TCR clones showed greater expansion in peripheral blood 3 weeks after treatment started (n ≈ 23, p = 0.022). Because the sample size was small (n ≈ 29) and many of the analyses were exploratory, the results are meant to be hypothesis-generating.

The CDR3, from cysteine to phenylalanine, totals 15 residues. This entry keeps only the CDR3 DNA: 45 bases, framed from base 1. Relative to germline, V is missing 4 bases and J is missing 4 bases, with 6 bases of the junction outside any gene match. The germline V gene encodes CDR1 SGHRS and CDR2 YFSETQ. The chain couples TRBV5-1 to TRBJ2-2; 8 of the junction bases match TRBD1. Sequencing was performed on PBMCs, taken around atezolizumab (anti-PD-L1) treatment. The sequence derives from a man aged 50 to 60 with urothelial cancer. The CDR3 in this case is CASSLGQGGTGELFF. The DNA sequence is as follows: TGCGCCAGCAGCCTAGGACAGGGCGGCACCGGGGAGCTGTTTTTT.